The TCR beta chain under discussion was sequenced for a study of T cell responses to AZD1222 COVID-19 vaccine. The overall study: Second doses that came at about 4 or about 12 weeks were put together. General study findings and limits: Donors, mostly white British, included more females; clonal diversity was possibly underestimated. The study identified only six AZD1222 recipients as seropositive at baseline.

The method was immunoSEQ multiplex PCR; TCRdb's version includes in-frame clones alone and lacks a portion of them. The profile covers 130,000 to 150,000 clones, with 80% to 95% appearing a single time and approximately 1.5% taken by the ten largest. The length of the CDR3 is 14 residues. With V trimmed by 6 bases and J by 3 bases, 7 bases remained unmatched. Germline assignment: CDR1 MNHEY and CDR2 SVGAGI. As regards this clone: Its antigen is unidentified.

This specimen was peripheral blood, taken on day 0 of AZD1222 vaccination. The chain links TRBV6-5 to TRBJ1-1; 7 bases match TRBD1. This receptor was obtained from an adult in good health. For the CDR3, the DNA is TGTGCCAGCAGCCTGGCAGGGGGGGACACTGAAGCTTTCTTT. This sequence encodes CASSLAGGDTEAFF.